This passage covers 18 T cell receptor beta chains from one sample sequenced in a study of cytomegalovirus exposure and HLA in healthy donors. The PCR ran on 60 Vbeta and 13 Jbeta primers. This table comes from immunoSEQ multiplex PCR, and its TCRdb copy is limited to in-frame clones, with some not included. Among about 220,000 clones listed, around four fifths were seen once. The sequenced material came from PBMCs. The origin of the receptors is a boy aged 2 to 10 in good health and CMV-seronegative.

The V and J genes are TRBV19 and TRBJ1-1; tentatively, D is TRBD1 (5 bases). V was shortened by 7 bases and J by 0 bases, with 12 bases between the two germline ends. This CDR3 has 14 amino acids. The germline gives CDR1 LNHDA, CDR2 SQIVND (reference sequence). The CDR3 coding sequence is TGTGCCAGTACTTTTAGGGACTTGAACACTGAAGCTTTCTTT. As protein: CASTFRDLNTEAFF.

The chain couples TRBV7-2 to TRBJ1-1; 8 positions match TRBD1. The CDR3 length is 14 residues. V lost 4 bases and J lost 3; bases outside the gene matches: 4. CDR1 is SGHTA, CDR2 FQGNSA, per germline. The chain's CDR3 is CASSSGGAYTEAFF. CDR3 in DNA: TGTGCCAGCAGCTCAGGGGGCGCGTACACTGAAGCTTTCTTT.

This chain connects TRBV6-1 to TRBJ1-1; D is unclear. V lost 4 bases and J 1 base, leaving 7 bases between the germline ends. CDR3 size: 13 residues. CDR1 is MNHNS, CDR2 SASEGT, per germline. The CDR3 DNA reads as TGTGCCAGCAGTGGACGGGGGAACACTGAAGCTTTCTTT. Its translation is CASSGRGNTEAFF.

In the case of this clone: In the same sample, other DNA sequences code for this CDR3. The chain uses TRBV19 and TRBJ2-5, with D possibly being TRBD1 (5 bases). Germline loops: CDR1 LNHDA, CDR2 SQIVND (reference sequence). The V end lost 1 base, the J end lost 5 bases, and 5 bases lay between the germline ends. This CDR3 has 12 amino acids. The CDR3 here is CASSIGGETQYF. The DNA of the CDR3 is TGTGCCAGTAGTATAGGGGGCGAGACCCAGTACTTC.

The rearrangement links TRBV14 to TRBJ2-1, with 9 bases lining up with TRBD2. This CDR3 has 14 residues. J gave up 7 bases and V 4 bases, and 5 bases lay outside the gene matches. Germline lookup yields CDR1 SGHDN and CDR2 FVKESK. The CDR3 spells CASSLTSGRNEQFF. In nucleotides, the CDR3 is TGTGCCAGCAGCCTAACCAGCGGGAGGAATGAGCAGTTCTTC.

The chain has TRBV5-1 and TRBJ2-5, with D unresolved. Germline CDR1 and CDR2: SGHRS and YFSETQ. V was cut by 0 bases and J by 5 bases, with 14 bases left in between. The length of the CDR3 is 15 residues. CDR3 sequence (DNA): TGCGCCAGCAGCTTGGCCGGCCCCGAGGTGGAGACCCAGTACTTC. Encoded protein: CASSLAGPEVETQYF. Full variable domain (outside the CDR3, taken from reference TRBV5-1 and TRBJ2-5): KAGVTQTPRYLIKTRGQQVTLSCSPISGHRSVSWYQQTPGQGLQFLFEYFSETQRNKGNFPGRFSGRQFSNSRSEMNVSTLELGDSALYLCASSLAGPEVETQYFGPGTRLLVL.

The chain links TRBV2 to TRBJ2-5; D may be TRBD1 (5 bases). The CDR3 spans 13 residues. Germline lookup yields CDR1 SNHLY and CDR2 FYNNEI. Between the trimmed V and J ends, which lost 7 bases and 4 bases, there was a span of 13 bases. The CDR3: CASTWTIRETQYF. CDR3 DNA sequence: TGTGCCAGCACCTGGACAATACGAGAGACCCAGTACTTC.

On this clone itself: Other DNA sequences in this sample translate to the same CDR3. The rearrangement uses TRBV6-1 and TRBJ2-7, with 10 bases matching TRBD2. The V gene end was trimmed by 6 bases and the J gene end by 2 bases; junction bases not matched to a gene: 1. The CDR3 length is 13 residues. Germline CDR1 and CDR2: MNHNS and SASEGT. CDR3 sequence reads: CASRLAGTYEQYF. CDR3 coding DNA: TGTGCCAGCAGACTAGCGGGAACCTACGAGCAGTACTTC.

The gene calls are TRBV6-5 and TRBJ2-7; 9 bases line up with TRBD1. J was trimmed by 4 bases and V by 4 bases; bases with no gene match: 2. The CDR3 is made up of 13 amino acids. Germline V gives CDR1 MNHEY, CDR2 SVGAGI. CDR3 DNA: TGTGCCAGCAGTTCGACAGGGGGGTACGAGCAGTACTTC. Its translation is CASSSTGGYEQYF.

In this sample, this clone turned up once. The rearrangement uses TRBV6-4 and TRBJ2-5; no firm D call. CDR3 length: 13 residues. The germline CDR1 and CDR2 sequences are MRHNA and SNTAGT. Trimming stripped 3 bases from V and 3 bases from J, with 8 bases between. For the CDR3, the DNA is TGTGCCAGCAGTGAGAGGATCGAAGAGACCCAGTACTTC. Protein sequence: CASSERIEETQYF.

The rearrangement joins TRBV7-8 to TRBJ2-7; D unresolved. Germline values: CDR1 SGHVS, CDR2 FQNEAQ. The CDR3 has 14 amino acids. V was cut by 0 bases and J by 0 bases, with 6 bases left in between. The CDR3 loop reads CASSLAGNSYEQYF. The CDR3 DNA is TGTGCCAGCAGCTTAGCGGGCAACTCCTACGAGCAGTACTTC.

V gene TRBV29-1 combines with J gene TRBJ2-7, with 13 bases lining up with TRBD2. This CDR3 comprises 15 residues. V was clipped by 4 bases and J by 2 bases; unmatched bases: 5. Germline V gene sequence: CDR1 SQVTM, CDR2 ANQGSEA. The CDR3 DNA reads TGCAGCGTTGCCCCCGGGACTAGCGGGACCTACGAGCAGTACTTC. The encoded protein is CSVAPGTSGTYEQYF.

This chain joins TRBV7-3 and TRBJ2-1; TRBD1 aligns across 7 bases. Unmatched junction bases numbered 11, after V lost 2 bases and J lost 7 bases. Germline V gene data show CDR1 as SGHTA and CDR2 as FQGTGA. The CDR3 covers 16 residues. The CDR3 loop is CASSLRSGTARNEQFF. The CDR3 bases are TGTGCCAGCAGCTTACGATCCGGGACAGCCAGAAATGAGCAGTTCTTC.

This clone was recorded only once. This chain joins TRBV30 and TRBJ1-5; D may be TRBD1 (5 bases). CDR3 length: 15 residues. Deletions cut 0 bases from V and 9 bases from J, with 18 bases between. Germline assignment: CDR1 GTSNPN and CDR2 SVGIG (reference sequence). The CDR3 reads CAWSVLGGGGRPQHF. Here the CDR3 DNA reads TGTGCCTGGAGTGTTCTCGGCGGGGGGGGGAGGCCCCAGCATTTT.

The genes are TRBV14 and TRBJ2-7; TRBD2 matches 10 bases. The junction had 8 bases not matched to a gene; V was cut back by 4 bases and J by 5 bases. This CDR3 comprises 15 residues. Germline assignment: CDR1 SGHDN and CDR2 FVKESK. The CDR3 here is CASSPLAGDPNEQYF. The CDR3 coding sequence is TGTGCCAGCAGCCCGCTAGCGGGAGATCCCAACGAGCAGTACTTC. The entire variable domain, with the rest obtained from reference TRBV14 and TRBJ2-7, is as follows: EAGVTQFPSHSVIEKGQTVTLRCDPISGHDNLYWYRRVMGKEIKFLLHFVKESKQDESGMPNNRFLAERTGGTYSTLKVQPAELEDSGVYFCASSPLAGDPNEQYFGPGTRLTVT.

The CDR3 bases are TGTGCCTGCCAATTTGAGAGGGAGCAGTACTTC. Translating it yields CACQFEREQYF. The V gene is TRBV6-6, the J gene TRBJ2-7; no clear D gene. The CDR3 consists of 11 residues. Trimming removed 11 bases at V and 7 bases at J, with 15 bases between. Germline V gene data show CDR1 as MNHNY and CDR2 as SVGAGI (reference sequence).

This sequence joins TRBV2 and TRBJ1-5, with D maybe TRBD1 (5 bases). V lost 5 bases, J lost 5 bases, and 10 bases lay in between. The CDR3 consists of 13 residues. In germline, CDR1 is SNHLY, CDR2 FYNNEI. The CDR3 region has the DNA TGTGCCAGCAGTATCCGGGGGGATCAGCCCCAGCATTTT. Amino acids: CASSIRGDQPQHF.

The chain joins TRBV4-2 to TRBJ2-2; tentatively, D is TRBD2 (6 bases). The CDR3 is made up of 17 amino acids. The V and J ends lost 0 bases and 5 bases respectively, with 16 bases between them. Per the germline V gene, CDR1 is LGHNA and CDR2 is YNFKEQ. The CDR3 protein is CASSQDLGGLGTGELFF. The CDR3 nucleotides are TGTGCCAGCAGCCAAGATCTGGGAGGCCTAGGTACCGGGGAGCTGTTTTTT.